Each of the 20 T cell receptor beta chains below was sequenced from the same sample in a study of blood T cell repertoires in COVID-19. The table came from immunoSEQ multiplex PCR; TCRdb's copy has only in-frame clones and leaves some out. The sample records under 250,000 clones, approximately 86% being singletons. Material: peripheral blood. These receptors came from a woman aged 60-75 years who had recovered from COVID-19.

The J gene is TRBJ2-2, the V gene TRBV11-2; 10 bases are a match to TRBD1. The junction had 16 bases not matched to a gene; V was cut back by 5 bases and J by 4 bases. The CDR3 is 19 amino acids. From germline, CDR1 is SGHAT and CDR2 FQNNGV. CDR3 residues: CASSPARPRQGASTGELFF. CDR3 bases: TGTGCCAGCAGCCCTGCCCGCCCTAGACAGGGGGCAAGCACCGGGGAGCTGTTTTTT.

The chain recombines TRBV5-1 with TRBJ2-1; TRBD2 matches at 11 bases. Germline trimming cut 0 bases from V and 4 bases from J; bases unmatched to any gene: 3. Germline-derived CDR1 and CDR2 are SGHRS and YFSETQ. The CDR3 covers 16 residues. CDR3 coding DNA: TGCGCCAGCAGCTTGGTAGCGGGGGGGCCTTACAATGAGCAGTTCTTC. Its translation: CASSLVAGGPYNEQFF.

V is TRBV11-2 and J is TRBJ2-4; 7 nucleotides agree with TRBD1. J gave up 8 bases and V 3 bases, and 13 bases lay outside the gene matches. This CDR3 has 16 residues. Germline V gene lookup returns CDR1 SGHAT and CDR2 FQNNGV. The DNA for the CDR3 is TGTGCCAGCAGCTTCCGACAGACAGGGATTTTGGACATTCAGTACTTC. This translates into CASSFRQTGILDIQYF.

In this sample, this clone turned up once. CDR3 sequence reads: CASSYSAGGGNTEAFF. CDR3 sequence (DNA): TGTGCCAGCAGTTACTCGGCGGGAGGGGGGAACACTGAAGCTTTCTTT. V gene TRBV6-6 combines with J gene TRBJ1-1; D perhaps matches TRBD1 (6 bases). Trimming shortened V by 0 bases and J by 1 base, and 12 bases separated the two germline ends. This CDR3 contains 16 residues. Germline CDR1 and CDR2: MNHNY and SVGAGI (reference sequence).

The chain carries TRBV7-3 and TRBJ2-3; 8 bases line up with TRBD2. Looked up from germline, CDR1 is SGHTA and CDR2 is FQGTGA. CDR3 size: 15 residues. The V gene end was trimmed by 5 bases and the J gene end by 0 bases; junction bases not matched to a gene: 4. CDR3 sequence: CASSPLAGSTDTQYF. CDR3 in DNA: TGTGCCAGCAGCCCGTTAGCGGGGAGCACAGATACGCAGTATTTT.

This chain links TRBV6-5 with TRBJ1-2; D unresolved. Germline assignment: CDR1 MNHEY and CDR2 SVGAGI. With 5 bases removed from V and 0 bases from J, the gap between germline ends came to 10 bases. The CDR3 is 14 residues long. CDR3: CASSLRRSNYGYTF. The CDR3 region has the DNA TGTGCCAGCAGTCTCCGGAGGTCTAACTATGGCTACACCTTC.

The J gene is TRBJ1-6, the V gene TRBV3-1 (or the pseudogene TRBV3-2); D gene unclear. V shed 0 bases and J shed 9 bases, with 3 bases lying between them. The length of the CDR3 is 12 residues. Germline-derived CDR1 and CDR2 are LGHDT and YNNKEL (reference sequence). The CDR3 DNA follows: TGTGCCAGCAGCCAAGATCGTTCACCCCTCCACTTT. This codes for CASSQDRSPLHF.

The chain combines TRBV27 with TRBJ1-2, with 8 bases matching TRBD1. With 6 bases clipped from V and 4 bases from J, the junction kept 13 bases outside the gene matches. Per germline, CDR1 MNHEY and CDR2 SMNVEV (reference sequence). CDR3 length equals 16 residues. The CDR3 coding sequence is TGTGCCAGCAGAAGTAACCGGGACAGGATAATCTATGGCTACACCTTC. This translates into CASRSNRDRIIYGYTF.

This sequence joins TRBV5-6 and TRBJ1-3; possible D gene TRBD1, 5 bases. Trimming left V 0 bases short and J 2 bases short, with 15 bases between. The CDR3 contains 17 residues. From germline, CDR1 is SGHDT and CDR2 YYEEEE. CDR3 sequence reads: CASSLASGRVAGNTIYF. The CDR3 coding sequence is TGTGCCAGCAGCTTGGCCTCGGGCAGGGTGGCTGGAAACACCATATATTTT.

V is TRBV7-3 and J is TRBJ1-6, with TRBD1 identical over 7 bases. Trimming removed 5 bases from V and 7 bases from J; junction bases left unmatched: 5. Germline V lookup: CDR1 SGHTA, CDR2 FQGTGA. The CDR3 is 14 amino acids. The CDR3, as DNA: TGTGCCAGCAGCGAGGGACAGAAAAATTCACCCCTCCACTTT. It specifies CASSEGQKNSPLHF.

The CDR3 protein is CASSTIGVAATYEQYF. For the CDR3, the DNA is TGTGCCAGCAGCACTATCGGCGTAGCTGCCACCTACGAGCAGTACTTC. The chain joins TRBV21-1 to TRBJ2-7; the table's D call of TRBD2 was not tested on the DNA. TRBV21-1 is annotated as a pseudogene. This CDR3 is built from 16 residues.

The chain carries TRBV7-8 and TRBJ2-6; D not certain. The CDR3 is made up of 14 amino acids. Germline CDR1 reads SGHVS; CDR2 reads FQNEAQ. The ends were cut back, 3 bases at V and 0 bases at J, with 3 bases in the middle. CDR3 coding DNA: TGTGCCAGCAGCTTCTACTCTGGGGCCAACGTCCTGACTTTC. It encodes CASSFYSGANVLTF.

This clone was found once. This rearrangement joins TRBV28 to TRBJ1-6; the D gene is possibly TRBD1 (5 bases). The CDR3 length is 16 residues. With 7 bases removed from V and 6 bases from J, the gap between germline ends came to 19 bases. Per germline, CDR1 MDHEN and CDR2 SYDVKM. The CDR3 region has the DNA TGTGCCAGCAACATACGGACGGTGGGGCTTAATTCACCCCTCCACTTT. Protein sequence: CASNIRTVGLNSPLHF.

The chain links TRBV7-3 to TRBJ2-1, with 9 bases matching TRBD2. CDR3 length equals 15 residues. The germline gives CDR1 SGHTA, CDR2 FQGTGA. V gave up 2 bases and J gave up 5 bases; unmatched junction bases: 4. As DNA, the CDR3 is TGTGCCAGCAGCTTAGTGGTAGCGGGGGACAATGAGCAGTTCTTC. Translating it yields CASSLVVAGDNEQFF.

This chain connects TRBV2 to TRBJ1-2; D might be TRBD1 (6 bases). The CDR3 consists of 13 residues. From germline, CDR1 is SNHLY and CDR2 FYNNEI. V lost 10 bases and J 7 bases, leaving 19 bases between the germline ends. The CDR3 loop reads CANSRGGQGGYTF. In DNA form, the CDR3 reads TGTGCCAACTCCCGTGGGGGCCAAGGTGGCTACACCTTC.

This chain links TRBV19 with TRBJ2-7, with D perhaps TRBD1 (5 bases). From germline, CDR1 is LNHDA and CDR2 SQIVND (reference sequence). This CDR3 has 14 amino acids. Trimming cost V 6 bases and J 4 bases, with 16 bases left between them. The CDR3 loop is CASSPQKGRYEQYF. The CDR3 region has the DNA TGTGCCAGTAGCCCCCAGAAGGGGCGATACGAGCAGTACTTC.

The J gene is TRBJ1-3, the V gene TRBV9, with TRBD1 as a possible D gene (6 bases). The V and J ends lost 0 bases and 0 bases respectively, with 7 bases between them. Germline CDR1 is SGDLS and CDR2 is YYNGEE. The CDR3 totals 15 residues. DNA of the CDR3: TGTGCCAGCAGCGTAGGGGGACACTCTGGAAACACCATATATTTT. Protein: CASSVGGHSGNTIYF. The full variable domain, its missing parts supplied by reference TRBV9 and TRBJ1-3, is DSGVTQTPKHLITATGQRVTLRCSPRSGDLSVYWYQQSLDQGLQFLIQYYNGEERAKGNILERFSAQQFPDLHSELNLSSLELGDSALYFCASSVGGHSGNTIYFGEGSWLTVV.

The chain couples TRBV7-2 to TRBJ1-4; possible D gene TRBD1, 5 bases. The CDR3 sequence is 13 residues long. Germline V CDR1 and CDR2: SGHTA, FQGNSA. Trimming stripped 3 bases from V and 4 bases from J, with 6 bases between. CDR3 loop: CASSLTVNEKLFF. The CDR3 DNA is TGTGCCAGCAGCTTGACAGTTAATGAAAAACTGTTTTTT.

The chain couples TRBV6-5 to TRBJ2-1; 15 positions match TRBD2. Germline CDR1 MNHEY, CDR2 SVGAGI. This CDR3 has 15 residues. V lost 6 bases to trimming and J lost 9 bases; unmatched junction nucleotides: 6. The CDR3 DNA sequence: TGTGCCAGCAGGGGGACTAGCGGGGGGTATAGTGAGCAGTTCTTC. Its translation is CASRGTSGGYSEQFF.

The chain is built from TRBV6-4 and TRBJ2-1, with 8 bases fitting TRBD1. The CDR3 is 16 residues long. CDR1 MRHNA and CDR2 SNTAGT come from the germline V gene. The J segment lost 3 bases and the V segment lost 3 bases, leaving 7 bases of the junction unmatched. The DNA of the CDR3 is TGTGCCAGCAGTGATGCCGGTACAGGGGGCTACAATGAGCAGTTCTTC. It yields the protein CASSDAGTGGYNEQFF.